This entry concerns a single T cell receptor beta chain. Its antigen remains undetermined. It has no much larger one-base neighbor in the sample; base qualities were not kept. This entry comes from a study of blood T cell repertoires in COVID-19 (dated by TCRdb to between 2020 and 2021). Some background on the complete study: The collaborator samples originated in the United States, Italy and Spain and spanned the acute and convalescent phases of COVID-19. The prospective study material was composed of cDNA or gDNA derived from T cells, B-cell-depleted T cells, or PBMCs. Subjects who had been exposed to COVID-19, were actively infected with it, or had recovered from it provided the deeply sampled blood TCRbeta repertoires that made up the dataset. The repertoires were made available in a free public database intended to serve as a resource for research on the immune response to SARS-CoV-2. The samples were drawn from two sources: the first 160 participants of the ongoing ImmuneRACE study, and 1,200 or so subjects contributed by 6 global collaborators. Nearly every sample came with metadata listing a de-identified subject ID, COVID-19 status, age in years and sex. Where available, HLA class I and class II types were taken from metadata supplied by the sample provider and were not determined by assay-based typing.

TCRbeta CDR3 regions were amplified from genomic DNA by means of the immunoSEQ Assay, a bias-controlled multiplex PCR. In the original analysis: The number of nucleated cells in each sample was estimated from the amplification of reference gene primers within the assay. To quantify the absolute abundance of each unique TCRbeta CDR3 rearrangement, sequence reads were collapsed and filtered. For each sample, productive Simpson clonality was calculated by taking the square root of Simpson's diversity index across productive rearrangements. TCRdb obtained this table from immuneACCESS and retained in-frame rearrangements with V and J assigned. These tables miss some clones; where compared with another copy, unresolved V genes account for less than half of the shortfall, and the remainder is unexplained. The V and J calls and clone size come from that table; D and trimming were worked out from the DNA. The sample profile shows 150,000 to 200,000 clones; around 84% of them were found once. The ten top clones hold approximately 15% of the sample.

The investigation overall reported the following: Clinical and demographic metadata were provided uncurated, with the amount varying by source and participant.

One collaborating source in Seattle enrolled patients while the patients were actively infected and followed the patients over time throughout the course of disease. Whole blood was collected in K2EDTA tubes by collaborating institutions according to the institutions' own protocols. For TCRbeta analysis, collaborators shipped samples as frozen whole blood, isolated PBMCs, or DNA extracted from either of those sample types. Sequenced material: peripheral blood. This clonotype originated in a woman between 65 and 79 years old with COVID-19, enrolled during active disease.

The nucleotide sequence is TGTGCCAGCAGTCAAAAAGAGACCCAGTACTTC. Protein translation: CASSQKETQYF. The rearrangement combines TRBV7-2 with TRBJ2-5; a confident D gene designation cannot be given. CDR1 and CDR2 (SGHTA, FQGNSA) derive from the germline V gene. The CDR3 numbers 11 residues from cysteine through phenylalanine. The retained sequence is limited to the CDR3, 33 bases, with the frame set at the first base. The trim is 6 bases for V and 3 bases for J, with a gap of 5 bases between the germline ends. The CDR3, completed at both ends by the reference TRBV7-2 and TRBJ2-5 genes, gives the full variable domain GAGVSQSPSNKVTEKGKDVELRCDPISGHTALYWYRQSLGQGLEFLIYFQGNSAPDKSGLPSDRFSAERTGGSVSTLTIQRTQQEDSAVYLCASSQKETQYFGPGTRLLVL.